The 9 T cell receptor beta chains presented below share a single source sample, sequenced in a study of blood T cells in healthy people across ages. The second PCR ran roughly 6 to 12 cycles with a sample-barcoded 5' primer and J-beta primers. MiXCR was run by TCRdb on the 5' RACE reads, yielding one entry per CDR3 protein. The sample carries about 1 million distinct CDR3 sequences, approximately 26% recorded once. These data were also filed under a second study, of T cells of mothers and their children.

The sequenced sample was blood. Source of these receptors: a girl under 10 years old in good health.

The rearrangement links TRBV27 to TRBJ1-3; D remains unclear. Per the germline V gene, CDR1 is MNHEY and CDR2 is SMNVEV (reference sequence). This CDR3 region has 15 residues. The V and J ends lost 5 bases and 1 base respectively, with 12 bases between them. The CDR3 DNA reads as TGTGCCAGCAGTACTGACGGATCTTCTGGAAACACCATATATTTT. Translation: CASSTDGSSGNTIYF.

The chain recombines TRBV27 with TRBJ1-4; D gene unclear. The CDR3 has 18 amino acids. The germline gives CDR1 MNHEY, CDR2 SMNVEV (reference sequence). Trimming stripped 5 bases from V and 8 bases from J, with 27 bases between. The CDR3 region is CASSPLKNADGRVEKLFF. The CDR3 DNA reads as TGTGCCAGCAGTCCTCTTAAAAATGCGGACGGTAGGGTCGAAAAACTGTTTTTT.

This clonotype has more than one count but fewer than ten. The genes are TRBV7-8 and TRBJ2-1; D remains unclear. CDR3 length equals 18 residues. Germline lookup yields CDR1 SGHVS and CDR2 FQNEAQ. The V end was cut by 1 base, the J end by 6 bases, with 22 bases between. The CDR3 here is CASSLESMGWPAPNEQFF. DNA for the CDR3: TGTGCCAGCAGCTTAGAATCGATGGGTTGGCCAGCGCCCAATGAGCAGTTCTTC.

The genes are TRBV12-3 or TRBV12-4 and TRBJ2-1; D may be TRBD2 (6 bases). The J call may be faulty, since TRBJ2-5 better matches the DNA end. This CDR3 comprises 14 residues. In nucleotides, the CDR3 is TGTGCCAGCAGGCGTCGGGGGAGCAAAGAGACCCAGTACTTC. Its protein product is CASRRRGSKETQYF.

The chain uses TRBV28 and TRBJ1-2; maybe TRBD1 (6 bases). This CDR3 has 16 amino acids. V gave up 3 bases and J gave up 0 bases, with 14 bases separating them. CDR1 MDHEN and CDR2 SYDVKM come from the germline V gene. The CDR3 spells CASSLPGERANYGYTF. Written as DNA, the CDR3 is TGTGCCAGCAGTTTGCCAGGGGAAAGAGCTAACTATGGCTACACCTTC.

The chain couples TRBV7-2 to TRBJ2-7, with 13 bases that match TRBD2. The germline V gene encodes CDR1 SGHTA and CDR2 FQGNSA. The CDR3 totals 17 residues. V shed 5 bases and J 3 bases; nucleotides not matched to a gene: 10. The CDR3 here is CASSHRTSGGGRYEQYF. The CDR3, as DNA: TGTGCCAGCAGCCACCGGACTAGCGGGGGAGGTCGCTACGAGCAGTACTTC.

In this sample, this clonotype turned up a few times. The J gene is TRBJ1-2, the V gene TRBV21-1; TRBD1, the table's D call, was not compared with the DNA. TRBV21-1 is annotated as a pseudogene. The CDR3 sequence is 17 residues long. The DNA for the CDR3 is TGTGCCAGCAGCTCTCTAGGGGGGACCGTATTAGAGTATGGCTACACCTTC. The encoded protein is CASSSLGGTVLEYGYTF.

This clonotype was counted only a few times. The J gene is TRBJ2-5, the V gene TRBV7-6, with D hard to call. Germline V CDR1 and CDR2: SGHVS, FNYEAQ. The CDR3 covers 13 residues. The germline V and J ends were trimmed by 9 bases and 4 bases, with 15 bases remaining between them. Written as DNA, the CDR3 is TGTGCCAGTACGAAATCTGATCCAGAGACCCAGTACTTC. Translating it yields CASTKSDPETQYF.

This clonotype was seen at least ten times. V and J are TRBV5-1 and TRBJ1-2; D perhaps matches TRBD1 (5 bases). The V end was cut by 4 bases, the J end by 8 bases, with 15 bases between. CDR3 size: 13 residues. The germline V gene has CDR1 SGHRS and CDR2 YFSETQ. CDR3 amino acids: CASSVEGERGYTF. CDR3 nucleotide sequence: TGCGCCAGCAGCGTTGAAGGGGAAAGAGGCTACACCTTC.